The text below deals with one T cell receptor (beta chain). In its sample, this clonotype was seen many times. The clone's antigen remains unknown. No much larger clonotype is one base removed from it; base qualities were not supplied. Sequencing was carried out with an Illumina HiSeq 1500. The public reads were reanalyzed by TCRdb: fastp trimming at Q25, MiXCR alignment, in-frame beta chains only. Each CDR3 protein appears once, grouped with its most common genes and DNA. Counted in this sample were 200,000 to 300,000 distinct CDR3 sequences; about 12% of them appeared once. Together, the top ten hold 1.5% to 2% of the sample. This sample is part of a study of T cell repertoires in cytomegalovirus infection (dated by TCRdb to about 2019). The study in broad terms: Donor HLA type was relevant to the analysis, because carriage of CMV infection together with the matching HLA type was indicated by public TCR beta signatures.

Broad study findings and their caveats: Carriers of CMV infection plus the relevant HLA type were discriminated by the cumulative frequency of public TCR beta family members in the study cohort and in an independent roughly 340-donor cohort. The ex vivo response was dominated by HLA-C-restricted CMV-specific TCR beta clonotypes, which also provided the single most frequent clonotype in two of eight donors.

The germline V gene gives CDR1 as LGHNA and CDR2 as YSLEER. V is cut by 4 bases and J by 5 bases, and the space between the germline ends is 8 bases. The CDR3 covers 13 residues, taking in both the cysteine and the phenylalanine. CDR3 DNA is the only sequence kept; it has 39 bases, read in frame from the first base. The sequenced sample was PBMCs. The V and J genes are TRBV4-3 and TRBJ2-2; a confident D gene designation cannot be given. The sequence was obtained from a human donor in good health (CMV status not recorded). Some clones in this sample may be carry-over from other donors' samples. The CDR3 here reads CASSPPGTGELFF. The DNA reads as follows: TGCGCCAGCAGCCCCCCCGGGACCGGGGAGCTGTTTTTT.